This record covers a single TCR beta chain. The antigen is unknown. One junction end does not reproduce the germline sequence, and a read error may be involved. This sample is drawn from a study of tumor and adjacent non-tumor tissue in lung cancer. The wider study: The patients, around 10 men and four to six women, were about 30 to 85 with stage I to III disease. Samples averaged about 4.17 million productive TCRbeta reads each. Findings and limits, study-wide: Tumor repertoires had a smaller top 100 clone share than normal lung. Shorter survival was associated with higher TCR diversity in tumors.

This sample's RNA came from whole unsorted tissue. This non-tumor lung sample came from over 3 cm beyond the tumor edge. Germline V gene sequence: CDR1 WSHSY, CDR2 SAAADI. The CDR3 loop spans 14 amino acids. The library came from three nested PCR rounds adapted from ARM-PCR protocols. TCRdb called the multiplex PCR reads again in MiXCR, with one record for every CDR3 protein. The data contain roughly 120,000 distinct CDR3 sequences, roughly two thirds of them singletons. The genes are TRBV10-2 and TRBJ2-3, with 8 bases that match TRBD2. The clonotype originates from a man in his fifties or sixties with non-small cell lung cancer. Sequencing was performed on distant non-tumor lung tissue. The CDR3 nucleotides are TGCACCAGCTGGGTAGCGGGGTTCATAGATACGCAGTATTTT. The encoded protein is CTSWVAGFIDTQYF.